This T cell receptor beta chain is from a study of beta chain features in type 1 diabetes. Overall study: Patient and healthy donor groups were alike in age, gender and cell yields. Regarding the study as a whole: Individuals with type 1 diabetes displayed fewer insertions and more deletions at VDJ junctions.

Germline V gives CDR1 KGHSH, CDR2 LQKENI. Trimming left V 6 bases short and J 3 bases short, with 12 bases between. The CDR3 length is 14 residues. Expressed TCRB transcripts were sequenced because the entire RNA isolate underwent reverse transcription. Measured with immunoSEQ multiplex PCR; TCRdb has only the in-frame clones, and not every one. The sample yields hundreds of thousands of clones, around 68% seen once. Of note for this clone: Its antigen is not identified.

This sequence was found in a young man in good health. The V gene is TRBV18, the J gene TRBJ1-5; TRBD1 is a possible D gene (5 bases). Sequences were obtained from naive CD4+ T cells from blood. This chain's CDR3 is CASSTRADNQPQHF. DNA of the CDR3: TGTGCCAGCTCTACCAGGGCCGACAATCAGCCCCAGCATTTT.